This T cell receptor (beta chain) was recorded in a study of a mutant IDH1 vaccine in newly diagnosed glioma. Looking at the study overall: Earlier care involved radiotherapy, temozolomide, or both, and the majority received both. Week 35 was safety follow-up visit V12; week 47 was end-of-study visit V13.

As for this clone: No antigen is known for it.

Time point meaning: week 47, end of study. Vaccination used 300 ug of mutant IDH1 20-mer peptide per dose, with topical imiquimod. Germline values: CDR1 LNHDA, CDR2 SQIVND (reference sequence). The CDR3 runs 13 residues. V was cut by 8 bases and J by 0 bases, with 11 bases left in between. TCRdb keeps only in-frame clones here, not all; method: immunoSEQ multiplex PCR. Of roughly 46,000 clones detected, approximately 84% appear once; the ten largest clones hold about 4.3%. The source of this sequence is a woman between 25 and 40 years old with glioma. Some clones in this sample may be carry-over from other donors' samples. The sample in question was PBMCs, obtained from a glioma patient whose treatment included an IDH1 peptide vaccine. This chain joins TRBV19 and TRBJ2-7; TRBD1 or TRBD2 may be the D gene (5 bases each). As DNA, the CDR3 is TGTGCCAGTGGTTGGGGGAGCTCCTACGAGCAGTACTTC. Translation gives CASGWGSSYEQYF.